This TCR beta chain comes out of a study of OX40 agonist ivuxolimab in advanced cancers. Whole-study context: Three individuals attained partial responses, comprising one hepatocellular carcinoma case and two cutaneous melanoma cases. Points from the study as a whole: People who partly responded at 0.1-3.0 mg/kg had some of the least clonal expansion seen.

TCRdb keeps only in-frame clones here, not all; method: immunoSEQ multiplex PCR. The table records about 52,000 clones, over 80% of them present only once. This CDR3 spans 16 amino acids. From germline, CDR1 is SGHTA and CDR2 FQGTGA. V was clipped by 1 base and J by 2 bases, with 12 bases between them. Worth noting for this clone: Its antigen is unidentified.

The sequence was obtained from an adult with an advanced solid tumor such as melanoma, head and neck, liver or kidney cancer. This chain uses TRBV7-3 with TRBJ1-3; D is uncertain. Sample: CD4+ or CD8+ T cells sorted from blood, taken in a trial of the OX40 agonist ivuxolimab. The DNA of the CDR3 is TGTGCCAGCAGCTTAATCCGGGAGTTTACTGGAAACACCATATATTTT. Translated, it gives CASSLIREFTGNTIYF.